This is a list of T cell receptor beta chains from one sample in a study of CD8 T cells in Susac syndrome. TCRdb reanalysed the immunoSEQ multiplex PCR reads using MiXCR and keeps one entry per CDR3 protein. The sample has roughly 89,000 distinct CDR3 sequences, 90% to 97% seen once. Sequenced input: CD8+ T cells from PBMCs. The receptors here all came from a human donor with Susac syndrome. Both conserved end residues are part of each CDR3. The order of the fields is J gene, D gene, clone size, V gene, CDR3 DNA, CDR3 protein. A D gene is named only where the DNA matches it firmly. Only part of the rows carry a size: once, few, many, or a class if the clone is expanded.

j_gene: TRBJ1-2; d_gene: -; abundance: -; v_gene: TRBV28; CDR3nt: TGTGCCACCAGGCCGTACACAGGGAACTATGGCTACACCTTC; CDR3aa: CATRPYTGNYGYTF
j_gene: TRBJ1-1; d_gene: -; abundance: -; v_gene: TRBV25-1; CDR3nt: TGTGCCAGCAGTGAAATGGTCGCCACTGAAGCTTTCTTT; CDR3aa: CASSEMVATEAFF
j_gene: TRBJ2-7; d_gene: -; abundance: -; v_gene: TRBV28; CDR3nt: TGTGCCGGCGCCTCGCAGGGCTACGAGCAGTACTTC; CDR3aa: CAGASQGYEQYF
j_gene: TRBJ2-3; d_gene: -; abundance: -; v_gene: TRBV7-9; CDR3nt: TGTGCCAGCAGCTCAGGGGCTAGCGCAGATACGCAGTATTTT; CDR3aa: CASSSGASADTQYF
j_gene: TRBJ1-1; d_gene: TRBD1; abundance: -; v_gene: TRBV4-3; CDR3nt: TGCGCCAGCAGACACTCGGACAGGGTCTCTGAAGCTTTCTTT; CDR3aa: CASRHSDRVSEAFF
j_gene: TRBJ2-3; d_gene: -; abundance: -; v_gene: TRBV7-2; CDR3nt: TGTGCCAGCAGCTCCTCTAACACAGATACGCAGTATTTT; CDR3aa: CASSSSNTDTQYF
j_gene: TRBJ1-1; d_gene: -; abundance: -; v_gene: TRBV5-1; CDR3nt: TGCGCCAGCAGCCCGACAGGCGCAGAAGCTTTCTTT; CDR3aa: CASSPTGAEAFF
j_gene: TRBJ2-7; d_gene: -; abundance: -; v_gene: TRBV7-9; CDR3nt: TGTGCCAGCAGCTGGGGAGGCGCCGAGCAGTACTTC; CDR3aa: CASSWGGAEQYF
j_gene: TRBJ1-2; d_gene: -; abundance: -; v_gene: TRBV29-1; CDR3nt: TGCAGCATTCCAGAGGGGATCTACTATGGCTACACCTTC; CDR3aa: CSIPEGIYYGYTF
j_gene: TRBJ2-2; d_gene: -; abundance: -; v_gene: TRBV4-3; CDR3nt: TGCGCCAGCAGCCAAGATCGCGGAGCGAACACCGGGGAGCTGTTTTTT; CDR3aa: CASSQDRGANTGELFF
j_gene: TRBJ2-5; d_gene: TRBD2; abundance: -; v_gene: TRBV2; CDR3nt: TGTGCCAGCAGTGGGACTAGCGGGTACCAAGAGACCCAGTACTTC; CDR3aa: CASSGTSGYQETQYF
j_gene: TRBJ1-1; d_gene: -; abundance: -; v_gene: TRBV4-3; CDR3nt: TGCGCCAGCAGCCCTTCGGGGGATCCCCTTAGGGGAGCTTTCTTT; CDR3aa: CASSPSGDPLRGAFF
j_gene: TRBJ2-7; d_gene: -; abundance: -; v_gene: TRBV15; CDR3nt: TGTGCCACCAGCAGAGATCTCGCCAACTACGAGCAGTACTTC; CDR3aa: CATSRDLANYEQYF
j_gene: TRBJ2-7; d_gene: -; abundance: -; v_gene: TRBV28; CDR3nt: TGTGCCAGCAGTCTTTCCGGGACGGAAATCTACGAGCAGTACTTC; CDR3aa: CASSLSGTEIYEQYF
j_gene: TRBJ1-2; d_gene: -; abundance: -; v_gene: TRBV4-3; CDR3nt: TGCGCCAGCAGCCCCCGGGGGGCAGCCAACTATGGCTACACCTTC; CDR3aa: CASSPRGAANYGYTF
j_gene: TRBJ2-1; d_gene: TRBD2; abundance: -; v_gene: TRBV30; CDR3nt: TGTGCCTGGAGTTCCCTAGCGGGGGGTCTAGATGAGCAGTTCTTC; CDR3aa: CAWSSLAGGLDEQFF
j_gene: TRBJ1-5; d_gene: TRBD1; abundance: -; v_gene: TRBV3-1; CDR3nt: TGTGCCAGCAGCCAAGACAGGGGGATAAATCAGCCCCAGCATTTT; CDR3aa: CASSQDRGINQPQHF
j_gene: TRBJ2-2; d_gene: -; abundance: -; v_gene: TRBV30; CDR3nt: TGTGCCTGGAGGAGCCAGGACCCTACCGGGGAGCTGTTTTTT; CDR3aa: CAWRSQDPTGELFF
j_gene: TRBJ2-1; d_gene: TRBD2; abundance: -; v_gene: TRBV20-1; CDR3nt: TGCAGTGCAGGCCCCCTAGCGGGACCTAACAATGAGCAGTTCTTC; CDR3aa: CSAGPLAGPNNEQFF
j_gene: TRBJ2-1; d_gene: -; abundance: -; v_gene: TRBV12-3/TRBV12-4; CDR3nt: TGTGCCAGCAGTCACGGGGGCATTGAGCAGTTCTTC; CDR3aa: CASSHGGIEQFF
j_gene: TRBJ1-5; d_gene: TRBD1; abundance: -; v_gene: TRBV6-2/TRBV6-3; CDR3nt: TGTGCCAGCAGTTACCAGGACAGGGGGCTCCCCAATCAGCCCCAGCATTTT; CDR3aa: CASSYQDRGLPNQPQHF
j_gene: TRBJ1-2; d_gene: -; abundance: -; v_gene: TRBV5-6; CDR3nt: TGTGCCAGCAGCTCCCTAAAGAACTATGGCTACACCTTC; CDR3aa: CASSSLKNYGYTF
j_gene: TRBJ2-3; d_gene: -; abundance: -; v_gene: TRBV29-1; CDR3nt: TGCAGCGTTGGGGGGGATACGCAGTATTTT; CDR3aa: CSVGGDTQYF
j_gene: TRBJ1-4; d_gene: -; abundance: -; v_gene: TRBV4-2; CDR3nt: TGTGCCAGCAGCCTACTTCCGGACAAGAATGAAAAACTGTTTTTT; CDR3aa: CASSLLPDKNEKLFF
j_gene: TRBJ2-7; d_gene: -; abundance: -; v_gene: TRBV5-6; CDR3nt: TGTGCCAGCAGCTTGGAAGGGACACATGCCTACGAGCAGTACTTC; CDR3aa: CASSLEGTHAYEQYF
j_gene: TRBJ1-2; d_gene: TRBD1; abundance: -; v_gene: TRBV29-1; CDR3nt: TGCAGCGTTGAAGAGGGGGACAGGGGTTATGGCTACACCTTC; CDR3aa: CSVEEGDRGYGYTF
j_gene: TRBJ2-1; d_gene: -; abundance: -; v_gene: TRBV5-1; CDR3nt: TGCGCCAGCACCCCAACCGACAGGTTCTCCTACAATGAGCAGTTCTTC; CDR3aa: CASTPTDRFSYNEQFF
j_gene: TRBJ1-2; d_gene: -; abundance: once; v_gene: TRBV30; CDR3nt: TGTGCCTGGAGCGGGGGCGAGTTGTGGTATGGCTACACCTTC; CDR3aa: CAWSGGELWYGYTF
j_gene: TRBJ2-1; d_gene: TRBD2; abundance: -; v_gene: TRBV13; CDR3nt: TGTGCCAGCAGTTTCGCCCTTAAGGGACTAGAGCGCAATGAGCAGTTCTTC; CDR3aa: CASSFALKGLERNEQFF
j_gene: TRBJ2-7; d_gene: -; abundance: -; v_gene: TRBV30; CDR3nt: TGTGCCTCCGTACCATCCCGGAACTCCTACGAGCAGTACTTC; CDR3aa: CASVPSRNSYEQYF
j_gene: TRBJ2-2; d_gene: -; abundance: -; v_gene: TRBV6-1; CDR3nt: TGTGCCAGCAAAGCTGCGGACCCAGCGAACACCGGGGAGCTGTTTTTT; CDR3aa: CASKAADPANTGELFF
j_gene: TRBJ1-4; d_gene: TRBD1; abundance: -; v_gene: TRBV4-1; CDR3nt: TGCGCCAGCAGCCCAGGACAGGGGGCGGGACGAGGTGAAAAACTGTTTTTT; CDR3aa: CASSPGQGAGRGEKLFF
j_gene: TRBJ2-7; d_gene: -; abundance: -; v_gene: TRBV7-2; CDR3nt: TGTGCCAGCAGCATATGGACAGATCTCGAGCAGTACTTC; CDR3aa: CASSIWTDLEQYF
j_gene: TRBJ2-7; d_gene: -; abundance: once; v_gene: TRBV20-1; CDR3nt: TGCAGTGCTCGAGCTACAGGTGCTCGCGAGCAGTACTTC; CDR3aa: CSARATGAREQYF
j_gene: TRBJ2-4; d_gene: TRBD2; abundance: -; v_gene: TRBV20-1; CDR3nt: TGCAGTGCTAGTGCCGCGGGGGTCAAAAACATTCAGTACTTC; CDR3aa: CSASAAGVKNIQYF
j_gene: TRBJ2-7; d_gene: TRBD1; abundance: once; v_gene: TRBV29-1; CDR3nt: TGCAGCGTTGAAGAAACAGGGGGCCTTCAATACGAGCAGTACTTC; CDR3aa: CSVEETGGLQYEQYF
j_gene: TRBJ1-2; d_gene: -; abundance: -; v_gene: TRBV3-1; CDR3nt: TGTGCCAGCAGCCAAGAACGACACATGAGGGGCTACACCTTC; CDR3aa: CASSQERHMRGYTF
j_gene: TRBJ1-1; d_gene: -; abundance: -; v_gene: TRBV5-1; CDR3nt: TGCGCTTGCGGGTGGGCGCCGAACACTGAAGCTTTCTTT; CDR3aa: CACGWAPNTEAFF
j_gene: TRBJ2-7; d_gene: -; abundance: -; v_gene: TRBV6-2/TRBV6-3; CDR3nt: TGTGCCAGCAGTTACCGGGACGGAGTCTACGAGCAGTACTTC; CDR3aa: CASSYRDGVYEQYF
j_gene: TRBJ1-2; d_gene: -; abundance: -; v_gene: TRBV11-1; CDR3nt: TGTGCCAGCAGCTCCCCTCTTGTCTATGGCTACACCTTC; CDR3aa: CASSSPLVYGYTF
j_gene: TRBJ1-1; d_gene: -; abundance: -; v_gene: TRBV9; CDR3nt: TGTGCCAGCAGCCCGCAGGGCGACGCTGAAGCTTTCTTT; CDR3aa: CASSPQGDAEAFF
j_gene: TRBJ1-2; d_gene: -; abundance: -; v_gene: TRBV6-6; CDR3nt: TGTGCCAGCAGTTACCCGCAGAACTATGGCTACACCTTC; CDR3aa: CASSYPQNYGYTF
j_gene: TRBJ2-2; d_gene: TRBD1; abundance: -; v_gene: TRBV15; CDR3nt: TGTGCCACTCACGCCCGGGACAGGGGGTCGGACGGGGAGCTGTTTTTT; CDR3aa: CATHARDRGSDGELFF
j_gene: TRBJ2-1; d_gene: -; abundance: -; v_gene: TRBV6-6; CDR3nt: TGTGCCAGCAACGTCGGATCTTCCTACAATGAGCAGTTCTTC; CDR3aa: CASNVGSSYNEQFF
j_gene: TRBJ2-5; d_gene: -; abundance: once; v_gene: TRBV7-2; CDR3nt: TGTGCCAGCAGCGGGTGGACCGCGCGGGTAGAGACCCAGTACTTC; CDR3aa: CASSGWTARVETQYF
j_gene: TRBJ2-7; d_gene: -; abundance: once; v_gene: TRBV30; CDR3nt: TGTGCCTGGAGTGTGTGGGGATACCCCTACGAGCAGTACTTC; CDR3aa: CAWSVWGYPYEQYF
j_gene: TRBJ1-6; d_gene: TRBD1; abundance: -; v_gene: TRBV6-2/TRBV6-3; CDR3nt: TGTGCCAGCAGTTGGACAGGGGGCAATTCACCCCTCCACTTT; CDR3aa: CASSWTGGNSPLHF
j_gene: TRBJ2-1; d_gene: TRBD2; abundance: once; v_gene: TRBV29-1; CDR3nt: TGCAGCGTTGAAGGCCTAGCGGGGGGTTACAATGAGCAGTTCTTC; CDR3aa: CSVEGLAGGYNEQFF
j_gene: TRBJ2-5; d_gene: TRBD2; abundance: -; v_gene: TRBV3-1; CDR3nt: TGTGCCAGCAGCCAAGGGACTAGCGGACAAGAGACCCAGTACTTC; CDR3aa: CASSQGTSGQETQYF
j_gene: TRBJ1-1; d_gene: -; abundance: -; v_gene: TRBV9; CDR3nt: TGTGCCAGCAGCGTAGATGGAGGCACTGAAGCTTTCTTT; CDR3aa: CASSVDGGTEAFF
j_gene: TRBJ2-3; d_gene: TRBD1; abundance: once; v_gene: TRBV5-1; CDR3nt: TGCGCCAGCAGCTTGGCCGGGACAGTAGACACAGATACGCAGTATTTT; CDR3aa: CASSLAGTVDTDTQYF
j_gene: TRBJ1-1; d_gene: -; abundance: -; v_gene: TRBV20-1; CDR3nt: TGCAGTGTGTTAGGGCAGGACACTGAAGCTTTCTTT; CDR3aa: CSVLGQDTEAFF
j_gene: TRBJ2-1; d_gene: TRBD1; abundance: -; v_gene: TRBV30; CDR3nt: TGTGCCTGGAGGCACGGGACAGGGGGAGATGAGCAGTTCTTC; CDR3aa: CAWRHGTGGDEQFF